The 25 T cell receptor beta chains reported below all come from one sample, sequenced in a study of T-cell reconstitution after alpha-beta-depleted transplantation in children. Preparation of the TCRbeta library was carried out with unique molecular identifiers. TCRdb re-analysed the PCR reads in MiXCR, keeping a single row per CDR3 protein. Here the sample spans about 610,000 distinct CDR3 sequences, over 9.5% being singletons. Here the sequenced sample was PBMCs from the stem cell graft donor, taken from the stem cell graft. The source of these receptors is a human donor who donated a stem cell graft to a child with acute myeloid leukemia.

Turning to this clonotype: This may come from a read error, since a much larger clone is one base off. J is TRBJ1-2 and V is TRBV29-1, with a weak D call TRBD1 (5 bases). CDR1 and CDR2 (germline): SQVTM, ANQGSEA. This CDR3 contains 13 residues. The CDR3 coding sequence is TGCAGCGTTGCCCAGGGTATTGACTATAGCTACACCTTC. Its translation is CSVAQGIDYSYTF.

As regards this clonotype: Here the CDR3 omits its conserved ending phenylalanine or tryptophan, so a read error is the likely source. The rearrangement joins TRBV7-9 to TRBJ1-1, with TRBD1 identical over 7 bases. Germline CDR1 reads SEHNR; CDR2 reads FQNEAQ (reference sequence). There are 15 residues in the CDR3. Trimming cost V 4 bases and J 4 bases; bases outside gene matches: 9. The CDR3 sequence: CASSSQQGGGTEAFY. The CDR3 bases are TGTGCCAGCAGCTCCCAGCAGGGGGGAGGCACTGAAGCTTTCTAT.

The J gene is TRBJ2-2, the V gene TRBV29-1, with TRBD2 as a possible D gene (7 bases). V shed 1 base and J shed 13 bases, with 13 bases lying between them. CDR1 SQVTM and CDR2 ANQGSEA come from the germline V gene. The CDR3 has 12 amino acids. CDR3 residues: CSVEGEGVRLFF. The CDR3, as DNA: TGCAGCGTTGAAGGGGAGGGGGTTCGGCTGTTTTTT.

Of note for this clonotype: Germline and junction disagree at one end, which may indicate a read error. The chain uses TRBV7-7 and TRBJ2-1, with D possibly TRBD2 on 6 matching bases. The CDR3 sequence is 15 residues long. Germline-derived CDR1 and CDR2 are SSHAT and FNYEAQ (reference sequence). CDR3 residues: CASSPNLLATDEQFF. DNA for the CDR3: TGTGCTAGCAGCCCCAATCTGCTAGCGACGGATGAGCAGTTCTTC.

This clonotype appeared many times. V and J are TRBV11-1 and TRBJ2-2; TRBD1 matches at 9 bases. Germline V gene sequence: CDR1 SGHAT, CDR2 FQDESV (reference sequence). The CDR3 is 15 residues long. The V segment lost 2 bases and the J segment 4 bases; nucleotides outside the gene matches: 2. The chain's CDR3 is CASSLLTGGTGELFF. The CDR3 DNA is TGTGCCAGCAGCTTATTGACAGGGGGCACCGGGGAGCTGTTTTTT.

This clonotype came up a few times. The CDR3 reads CASSSRTSGRSADTQYF. CDR3 bases: TGTGCCAGCAGTTCCCGGACTAGCGGGAGGTCGGCAGATACGCAGTATTTT. The genes are TRBV12-3 or TRBV12-4 and TRBJ2-3; 14 nucleotides align to TRBD2. This CDR3 is 17 amino acids long. V was pared by 4 bases and J by 4 bases, with 7 bases of the junction left unmatched.

This clonotype was counted many times. The junction departs from the called germline gene at one end, perhaps through a read error. The chain carries TRBV7-7 and TRBJ2-1; 9 bases fit TRBD2. The germline CDR1 and CDR2 sequences are SSHAT and FNYEAQ (reference sequence). The CDR3 sequence is 14 residues long. The CDR3 DNA reads TGTGCTAGCAGCAGGACTAGCGAGCACAATGAGCAGTTCTTC. This gives the protein CASSRTSEHNEQFF.

This rearrangement joins TRBV5-1 to TRBJ1-1; a weak D match, TRBD1 (6 bases). The V gene lost 1 base and the J gene lost 7 bases, with 11 bases spanning the gap. The CDR3 has 13 amino acids. Germline lookup yields CDR1 SGHRS and CDR2 YFSETQ. The CDR3 reads CASSLPTGLEAFF. The CDR3 nucleotides read TGCGCCAGCAGCTTGCCAACAGGGCTTGAAGCTTTCTTT.

Many counts were recorded for this clonotype. The chain employs TRBV20-1 and TRBJ2-5, with TRBD1 as a possible D gene (7 bases). Trimming cost V 6 bases and J 9 bases, with 26 bases left between them. This CDR3 region has 15 residues. CDR1 is DFQATT and CDR2 is SNEGSKA in the germline V gene (reference sequence). The CDR3 sequence: CSAGERGQLPGAQYF. As DNA, the CDR3 is TGCAGTGCCGGAGAGAGGGGACAGCTCCCGGGGGCCCAGTACTTC.

The V call is TRBV27, the J call TRBJ2-7; weak D call: TRBD2 (5 bases). Trimming removed 6 bases at V and 1 base at J, with 10 bases between. Germline CDR1 MNHEY, CDR2 SMNVEV (reference sequence). CDR3 length: 13 amino acids. The CDR3 sequence: CASRRAPSYEQYF. DNA for the CDR3: TGTGCCAGCAGGAGGGCCCCTTCCTACGAGCAGTACTTC.

With regard to this clonotype: This may stem from a read error, because a much larger clone lies one nucleotide away. This chain joins TRBV7-2 and TRBJ2-3, with TRBD2 matching over 9 bases. The CDR3 loop spans 17 amino acids. Germline values: CDR1 SGHTA, CDR2 FQGNSA. The DNA for the CDR3 is TGTGCCTGCAGCTTCCTTCCCCTAGCGGGAAAGACAGATACGCAGTATTTT. Its translation is CACSFLPLAGKTDTQYF.

This clonotype came up a few times. The V gene is TRBV29-1, the J gene TRBJ2-7; D tentatively fits TRBD1 or TRBD2 (6 bases each). This CDR3 is 15 amino acids long. CDR1 is SQVTM, CDR2 ANQGSEA, per germline. Trimming cost V 7 bases and J 0 bases, with 19 bases left between them. The CDR3 region has the DNA TGCAGCGCTGAGGGGGGCCGGCGGGACTCCTACGAGCAGTACTTC. Translation: CSAEGGRRDSYEQYF.

This chain joins TRBV20-1 and TRBJ2-3; 8 bases are a match to TRBD2. J gave up 7 bases and V 0 bases, and 6 bases lay outside the gene matches. CDR1 and CDR2 from the germline V gene are DFQATT and SNEGSKA (reference sequence). The CDR3 is 14 amino acids. The CDR3 DNA sequence: TGCAGTGCTAGAGACCCCGGACTAGCAAATACGCAGTATTTT. Translating gives CSARDPGLANTQYF.

The chain couples TRBV28 to TRBJ2-1; 8 bases map to TRBD1. Germline V gene sequence: CDR1 MDHEN, CDR2 SYDVKM. This CDR3 comprises 16 residues. The ends lost 6 bases at V and 1 base at J; junction bases unmatched: 8. The CDR3 protein is CASSRRQGKSYNEQFF. As DNA, the CDR3 is TGTGCCAGCAGCCGTCGACAGGGGAAATCCTACAATGAGCAGTTCTTC.

The rearrangement uses TRBV12-3 or TRBV12-4 and TRBJ2-7; 8 positions match TRBD1. The CDR3 extends over 15 amino acids. V dropped 5 bases and J dropped 7; count of bases not matched to a gene: 13. This chain's CDR3 is CASSLLGQGAGEQYF. The CDR3 region has the DNA TGTGCCAGCAGTCTTCTTGGGCAGGGGGCGGGGGAGCAGTACTTC.

This clonotype was seen at least ten times. This chain uses TRBV29-1 with TRBJ2-5; 7 nucleotides match TRBD2. Germline V lookup: CDR1 SQVTM, CDR2 ANQGSEA. J gave up 4 bases and V 7 bases, and 15 bases lay outside the gene matches. The CDR3 totals 15 residues. This chain's CDR3 is CSGVGGNVVGETQYF. The CDR3 nucleotides read TGCAGCGGGGTGGGGGGGAATGTAGTAGGAGAGACCCAGTACTTC. The complete variable domain, with remaining parts taken from reference TRBV29-1 and TRBJ2-5, reads SAVISQKPSRDICQRGTSLTIQCQVDSQVTMMFWYRQQPGQSLTLIATANQGSEATYESGFVIDKFPISRPNLTFSTLTVSNMSPEDSSIYLCSGVGGNVVGETQYFGPGTRLLVL.

This clonotype was observed a few times. The rearrangement joins TRBV28 to TRBJ1-1, with 9 positions matching TRBD1. The CDR3 has 14 amino acids. V was pared by 6 bases and J by 5 bases, with 7 bases of the junction left unmatched. Germline loops: CDR1 MDHEN, CDR2 SYDVKM. The CDR3 coding sequence is TGTGCCAGCAGCGAACAGGGGGCTCGGACTGAAGCTTTCTTT. Its translation is CASSEQGARTEAFF.

The chain uses TRBV5-1 and TRBJ2-5, with a possible D match to TRBD2 (6 bases). This CDR3 comprises 14 residues. CDR1 is SGHRS, CDR2 YFSETQ, per germline. Trimming removed 4 bases at V and 2 bases at J, with 12 bases between. This chain's CDR3 is CASSRQSGQETQYF. As DNA, the CDR3 is TGCGCCAGCAGCAGGCAGAGCGGGCAAGAGACCCAGTACTTC. Together with reference TRBV5-1 and TRBJ2-5, the CDR3 gives the full variable domain: KAGVTQTPRYLIKTRGQQVTLSCSPISGHRSVSWYQQTPGQGLQFLFEYFSETQRNKGNFPGRFSGRQFSNSRSEMNVSTLELGDSALYLCASSRQSGQETQYFGPGTRLLVL.

The table lists this clonotype with a few counts. This chain uses TRBV5-6 with TRBJ2-1; the match to TRBD2 covers 7 bases. After removal of 2 bases from V and 3 bases from J, the junction contained 8 bases not matched to a gene. CDR3 length equals 16 residues. Germline CDR1 is SGHDT and CDR2 is YYEEEE. This CDR3 is CASSFTAGEIYNEQFF. The DNA for the CDR3 is TGTGCCAGCAGCTTTACCGCGGGAGAGATCTACAATGAGCAGTTCTTC.

This clonotype was picked up a small number of times. The rearrangement joins TRBV5-1 to TRBJ2-1; possible D gene TRBD2, 5 bases. This CDR3 has 17 amino acids. CDR1 is SGHRS, CDR2 YFSETQ, per germline. V was shortened by 0 bases and J by 6 bases, with 19 bases between the two germline ends. The CDR3 coding sequence is TGCGCCAGCAGCTTGGGCAGTTGGTTGCCAGGAGGCAATGAGCAGTTCTTC. Amino acid sequence: CASSLGSWLPGGNEQFF. Filled out from reference TRBV5-1 and TRBJ2-1, the complete variable domain reads KAGVTQTPRYLIKTRGQQVTLSCSPISGHRSVSWYQQTPGQGLQFLFEYFSETQRNKGNFPGRFSGRQFSNSRSEMNVSTLELGDSALYLCASSLGSWLPGGNEQFFGPGTRLTVL.

Ten or more counts support this clonotype. This chain links TRBV5-1 with TRBJ2-1; D gene ambiguous. The germline gives CDR1 SGHRS, CDR2 YFSETQ. The CDR3 contains 14 residues. V lost 1 base and J lost 9, with 14 bases in between. CDR3 sequence (DNA): TGCGCCAGCAGCTTGCCCCGAACAACCGGTGAGCAGTTCTTC. Residues: CASSLPRTTGEQFF.

This clonotype was seen a handful of times. The chain carries TRBV7-2 and TRBJ2-5; D may be TRBD2 (6 bases). In germline, CDR1 is SGHTA, CDR2 FQGNSA. The CDR3 covers 14 residues. With 3 bases removed from V and 2 bases from J, the gap between germline ends came to 10 bases. CDR3 DNA: TGTGCCAGCAGCTTCCAGCGGGCGCAAGAGACCCAGTACTTC. Translated: CASSFQRAQETQYF.

The sample holds many counts of this clonotype. V gene TRBV10-3 combines with J gene TRBJ2-5; 10 nucleotides match TRBD1. CDR1 is ENHRY and CDR2 is SYGVKD in the germline V gene. V was clipped by 0 bases and J by 4 bases; unmatched bases: 8. The CDR3 is made up of 17 amino acids. CDR3 sequence: CAISESPVTGGRETQYF. In DNA, the CDR3 is TGTGCCATCAGTGAGTCTCCCGTGACAGGGGGCCGAGAGACCCAGTACTTC.

This clonotype appeared many times. The chain joins TRBV12-3 or TRBV12-4 to TRBJ2-7; the match to TRBD1 covers 7 bases. J was trimmed by 7 bases and V by 6 bases; bases with no gene match: 12. The CDR3 sequence is 14 residues long. The CDR3 DNA reads as TGTGCCAGCAGCCCCTCGAGGGGGCCCGGGGAGCAGTACTTC. Translated, it gives CASSPSRGPGEQYF.

In this sample, this clonotype turned up a few times. The CDR3 here is CASSQDLVGQGGEKLFF. CDR3 in DNA: TGCGCCAGCAGCCAAGATTTGGTGGGACAGGGGGGAGAAAAACTGTTTTTT. This chain connects TRBV4-3 to TRBJ1-4, with 11 bases lining up with TRBD1. Germline V CDR1 and CDR2: LGHNA, YSLEER. Trimming cost V 0 bases and J 8 bases; bases outside gene matches: 8. CDR3 length equals 17 residues.